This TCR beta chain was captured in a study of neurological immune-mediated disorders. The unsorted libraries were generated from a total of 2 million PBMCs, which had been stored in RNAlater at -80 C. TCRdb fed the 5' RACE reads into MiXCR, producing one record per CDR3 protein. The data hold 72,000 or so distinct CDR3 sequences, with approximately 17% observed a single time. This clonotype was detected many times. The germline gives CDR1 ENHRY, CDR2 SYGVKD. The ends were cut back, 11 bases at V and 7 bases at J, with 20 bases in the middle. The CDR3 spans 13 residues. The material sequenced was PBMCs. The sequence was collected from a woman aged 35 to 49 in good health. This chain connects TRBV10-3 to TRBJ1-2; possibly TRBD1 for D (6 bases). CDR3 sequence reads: CAASSGGLGGYTF. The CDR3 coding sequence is TGTGCCGCTTCGTCCGGGGGGCTAGGTGGCTACACCTTC.